Below are 26 T cell receptor beta chains sequenced from a single sample in a study of blood T cells in healthy people across ages. Using a J-beta primer mix together with a sample-barcoded 5' primer, a second PCR was run for 7 to 11 cycles. In TCRdb, the 5' RACE reads were re-called with MiXCR into one record per CDR3 protein. This table has about 1.1 million distinct CDR3 sequences, roughly two fifths appearing once. The sequenced sample consisted of blood. These receptors all come from a man aged 18-30 years in good health.

V and J are TRBV7-9 and TRBJ1-4, with TRBD1 as a possible D gene (6 bases). Trimming cost V 2 bases and J 10 bases, with 14 bases left between them. The CDR3 runs to 14 residues. The germline V gene has CDR1 SEHNR and CDR2 FQNEAQ (reference sequence). In nucleotides, the CDR3 is TGTGCCAGCAGCTTATATTCAGAGGGGGGAAAACTGTTTTTT. Residues: CASSLYSEGGKLFF.

As concerns this clonotype: The germline gene is not matched at one end of the junction; a read error may be the cause. This sequence joins TRBV7-9 and TRBJ1-5; weak D call: TRBD1 (5 bases). This CDR3 comprises 13 residues. Germline values: CDR1 SEHNR, CDR2 FQNEAQ (reference sequence). The CDR3 sequence: CASSLGLGQPRHF. The DNA of the CDR3 is TGTGCCAGCAGCTTGGGGCTGGGTCAGCCCCGGCATTTT.

On this clonotype itself: A read error may explain this, as a much larger clone is one base away. V is TRBV20-1 and J is TRBJ2-1, with D maybe TRBD1 (6 bases). In germline, CDR1 is DFQATT, CDR2 SNEGSKA (reference sequence). The CDR3 length is 19 residues. CDR3 region: CSAGDSGLRGRRTYNEQFF. The CDR3 bases are TGCAGTGCTGGAGATTCGGGATTAAGGGGGAGAAGAACCTACAATGAGCAGTTCTTC.

The V call is TRBV20-1, the J call TRBJ2-2, with unresolved D. Germline V CDR1 and CDR2: DFQATT, SNEGSKA (reference sequence). V lost 6 bases and J 1 base, leaving 15 bases between the germline ends. This CDR3 spans 15 amino acids. CDR3 sequence: CSAPPASKNTGELFF. DNA of the CDR3: TGCAGTGCCCCGCCGGCTAGTAAGAACACCGGGGAGCTGTTTTTT.

This clonotype was observed a few times. The CDR3 reads CASSSAGQGRDTQYF. The CDR3 DNA reads TGTGCCAGCAGCTCCGCGGGACAGGGGAGGGATACGCAGTATTTT. The J gene is TRBJ2-3, the V gene TRBV7-2; TRBD1 matches 10 bases. The germline V gene encodes CDR1 SGHTA and CDR2 FQGNSA. This CDR3 region has 15 residues. Germline trimming cut 4 bases from V and 6 bases from J; bases unmatched to any gene: 7.

The chain uses TRBV7-8 and TRBJ2-4; 8 bases fit TRBD2. The CDR3 totals 16 residues. V shed 4 bases, J shed 13 bases, and the junction held 18 bases outside the gene matches. CDR1 is SGHVS and CDR2 is FQNEAQ in the germline V gene. CDR3 sequence: CASSYTKGLVSNEQYF. The CDR3, as DNA: TGTGCCAGCAGCTATACAAAGGGACTAGTCTCGAATGAGCAGTACTTC.

This clonotype was counted only a few times. CDR3 region: CASSLKGGGAANEKLFF. CDR3 in DNA: TGTGCCAGCAGCTTAAAGGGAGGGGGCGCAGCTAATGAAAAACTGTTTTTT. The gene calls are TRBV7-9 and TRBJ1-4; 7 bases match TRBD1. V dropped 2 bases and J dropped 3; count of bases not matched to a gene: 9. The CDR3 length is 17 residues. In germline, CDR1 is SEHNR, CDR2 FQNEAQ (reference sequence).

This clonotype came up many times. V usage is TRBV18 and J usage is TRBJ2-5; D unresolved. CDR3 length: 13 amino acids. With 1 base removed from V and 5 bases from J, the gap between germline ends came to 8 bases. Germline values: CDR1 KGHSH, CDR2 LQKENI. Written as DNA, the CDR3 is TGTGCCAGCTCACCACAGGGAAGGGAGACCCAGTACTTC. It is translated as CASSPQGRETQYF. Drawing the rest from reference TRBV18 and TRBJ2-5, the complete variable domain is NAGVMQNPRHLVRRRGQEARLRCSPMKGHSHVYWYRQLPEEGLKFMVYLQKENIIDESGMPKERFSAEFPKEGPSILRIQQVVRGDSAAYFCASSPQGRETQYFGPGTRLLVL.

The genes are TRBV6-2 or TRBV6-3 and TRBJ1-5; TRBD1 matches at 8 bases. Germline CDR1 and CDR2: MNHEY and SVGEGT. Unmatched junction bases numbered 5, after V lost 6 bases and J lost 7 bases. This CDR3 comprises 13 residues. The CDR3 reads CASRKTGAQPQHF. The CDR3 DNA sequence: TGTGCCAGCAGAAAGACAGGGGCCCAGCCCCAGCATTTT.

The gene calls are TRBV12-3 or TRBV12-4 and TRBJ2-5; D may be TRBD2 (5 bases). The CDR3 spans 16 residues. V lost 3 bases and J 11 bases, leaving 25 bases between the germline ends. The CDR3 DNA sequence: TGTGCCAGCAGTTTTCAACCGGGAAAAACGAACCGTGAGCAGTACTTC. Translation gives CASSFQPGKTNREQYF.

DNA of the CDR3: TGTGCCAGCTCCCCGGGACGGGGGGCCTTGTACACTGAAGCTTTCTTT. Protein sequence: CASSPGRGALYTEAFF. The chain employs TRBV7-2 and TRBJ1-1; D may be TRBD1 (6 bases). Germline CDR1 and CDR2: SGHTA and FQGNSA. CDR3 size: 16 residues. Between the trimmed V and J ends, which lost 8 bases and 3 bases, there was a span of 22 bases.

The chain uses TRBV10-3 and TRBJ2-7; a weak D match, TRBD2 (5 bases). The end of the DNA aligns better with TRBJ2-5, so the J call may be wrong. Germline V lookup: CDR1 ENHRY, CDR2 SYGVKD. The CDR3 covers 13 residues. The CDR3 protein is CAIREVLGETQYF. Here the CDR3 DNA reads TGTGCCATCAGGGAGGTATTGGGGGAGACCCAGTACTTC.

The V call is TRBV3-1, the J call TRBJ1-2; the D is unclear. V lost 3 bases, J lost 0 bases, and 8 bases lay in between. The germline gives CDR1 LGHDT, CDR2 YNNKEL (reference sequence). This CDR3 has 14 residues. Here the CDR3 reads CASSHLQANYGYTF. Here the CDR3 DNA reads TGTGCCAGCAGCCATTTACAAGCTAACTATGGCTACACCTTC.

This clonotype appeared a few times. The rearrangement uses TRBV29-1 and TRBJ2-7, with TRBD1 as a possible D gene (5 bases). The CDR3 length is 13 residues. V lost 7 bases and J 2 bases, leaving 15 bases between the germline ends. Germline CDR1 reads SQVTM; CDR2 reads ANQGSEA. The CDR3 is CSAEDTLTYEQYF. CDR3 coding DNA: TGCAGCGCCGAGGACACCCTAACCTACGAGCAGTACTTC.

DNA for the CDR3: TGCGCCAGCAGCCTACTTCCGGGACAGGGTAACAATGAGCAGTTCTTC. It codes for CASSLLPGQGNNEQFF. The chain joins TRBV4-1 to TRBJ2-1; 9 bases are shared with TRBD1. Per the germline V gene, CDR1 is MGHRA and CDR2 is YSYEKL. Trimming at V came to 4 bases and at J to 5 bases, leaving 9 bases not matched to a gene. The CDR3 is 16 residues long.

This sequence joins TRBV2 and TRBJ2-3; D may correspond to TRBD1 or TRBD2 (5 bases each). The CDR3 contains 15 residues. CDR1 is SNHLY, CDR2 FYNNEI, per germline. Deletions cut 1 base from V and 2 bases from J, with 10 bases between. This CDR3 reads CASSEGGTYTDTQYF. CDR3 coding DNA: TGTGCCAGCAGTGAAGGAGGGACCTACACAGATACGCAGTATTTT.

The rearrangement uses TRBV2 and TRBJ2-3; possible D gene TRBD1, 5 bases. CDR1 SNHLY and CDR2 FYNNEI come from the germline V gene. The CDR3 consists of 14 residues. V lost 3 bases and J lost 2, with 9 bases in between. The CDR3 nucleotides are TGTGCCAGCAGTGAGGGGCTTACCACAGATACGCAGTATTTT. Amino acid sequence: CASSEGLTTDTQYF.

This clonotype was observed a few times. The chain uses TRBV20-1 and TRBJ1-6; TRBD1 might be the D (5 bases). CDR1 is DFQATT, CDR2 SNEGSKA, per germline (reference sequence). This CDR3 is 14 amino acids long. The V and J ends lost 6 bases and 5 bases respectively, with 14 bases between them. The CDR3 spells CSAGAGTNNSPLHF. CDR3 nucleotides: TGCAGTGCCGGGGCAGGGACCAATAATTCACCCCTCCACTTT.

The chain's CDR3 is CSAEDANTEAFF. Here the CDR3 DNA reads TGCAGTGCCGAGGACGCAAACACTGAAGCTTTCTTT. The chain has TRBV20-1 and TRBJ1-1; D is unresolved. The V end lost 6 bases, the J end lost 2 bases, and 10 bases lay between the germline ends. The CDR3 extends over 12 amino acids. Germline CDR1 is DFQATT and CDR2 is SNEGSKA (reference sequence).

The table lists this clonotype with a few counts. The V call is TRBV14, the J call TRBJ2-1; 7 bases are shared with TRBD2. Germline CDR1 is SGHDN and CDR2 is FVKESK. J gave up 4 bases and V 3 bases, and 6 bases lay outside the gene matches. This CDR3 has 15 residues. CDR3 DNA: TGTGCCAGCAGCCAGGGAGGGACGTTGTACAATGAGCAGTTCTTC. The encoded protein is CASSQGGTLYNEQFF.

The CDR3, as DNA: TGTGCCAGCGGAACAGGGCCTGAAGCTTTCTTT. Translated, it gives CASGTGPEAFF. V gene TRBV2 combines with J gene TRBJ1-1, with TRBD1 as a possible D gene (6 bases). The CDR3 is 11 residues long. Germline lookup yields CDR1 SNHLY and CDR2 FYNNEI. The ends were cut back, 8 bases at V and 6 bases at J, with 10 bases in the middle.

This clonotype was counted only a few times. The gene calls are TRBV9 and TRBJ1-1; the D is unclear. The CDR3 length is 13 residues. Germline V gene sequence: CDR1 SGDLS, CDR2 YYNGEE. Trimming removed 0 bases from V and 4 bases from J, with 7 bases in between. CDR3 region: CASSVGRVTEAFF. For the CDR3, the DNA is TGTGCCAGCAGCGTAGGGAGGGTCACTGAAGCTTTCTTT.

This clonotype turned up a few times. This chain's CDR3 is CASSLDASTDTQYF. The CDR3 nucleotides read TGTGCCAGCAGCTTAGACGCGAGCACAGATACGCAGTATTTT. The chain has TRBV7-9 and TRBJ2-3; D unresolved. Deletions cut 1 base from V and 0 bases from J, with 5 bases between. This CDR3 has 14 residues. Germline V gene sequence: CDR1 SEHNR, CDR2 FQNEAQ (reference sequence).

For this clonotype: A much larger clone lies one base from this, so it may be a read error. The rearrangement links TRBV13 to TRBJ1-2; TRBD1 might be the D (6 bases). This CDR3 has 15 residues. Germline-derived CDR1 and CDR2 are PRHDT and FYEKMQ (reference sequence). The CDR3 region is CASSLGQPTNYGCTF. The CDR3 bases are TGTGCCAGCAGCCTCGGACAGCCTACTAACTATGGCTGCACCTTC.

This clonotype has just a few counts. The chain recombines TRBV10-3 with TRBJ1-4; possible D gene TRBD1, 5 bases. Trimming removed 2 bases at V and 8 bases at J, with 9 bases between. This CDR3 spans 13 amino acids. Per germline, CDR1 ENHRY and CDR2 SYGVKD. In DNA form, the CDR3 reads TGTGCCATCAGTGAGATGGCAGGGGAAAAACTGTTTTTT. This codes for CAISEMAGEKLFF.

V is TRBV4-1 and J is TRBJ1-1, with unresolved D. Germline CDR1 MGHRA, CDR2 YSYEKL. The CDR3 runs 13 residues. The V end was cut by 0 bases, the J end by 7 bases, with 9 bases between. The CDR3, as DNA: TGCGCCAGCAGCCAAGAAGAGGGTAATGAAGCTTTCTTT. Translating it yields CASSQEEGNEAFF.